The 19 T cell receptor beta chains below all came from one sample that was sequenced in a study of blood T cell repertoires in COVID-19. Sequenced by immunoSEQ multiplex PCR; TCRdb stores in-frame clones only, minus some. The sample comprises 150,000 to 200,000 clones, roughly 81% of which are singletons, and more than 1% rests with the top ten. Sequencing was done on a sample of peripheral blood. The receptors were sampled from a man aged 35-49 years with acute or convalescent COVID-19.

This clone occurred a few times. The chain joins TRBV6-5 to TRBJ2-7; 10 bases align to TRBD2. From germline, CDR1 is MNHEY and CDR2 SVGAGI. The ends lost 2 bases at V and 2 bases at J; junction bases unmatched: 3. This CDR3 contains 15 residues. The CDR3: CASSYSLAGAYEQYF. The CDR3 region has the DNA TGTGCCAGCAGTTACAGCCTAGCGGGGGCCTACGAGCAGTACTTC.

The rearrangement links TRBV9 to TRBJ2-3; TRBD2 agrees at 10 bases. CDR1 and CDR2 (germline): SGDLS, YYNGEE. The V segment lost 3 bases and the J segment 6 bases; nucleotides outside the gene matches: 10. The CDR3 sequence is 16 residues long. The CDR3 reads CASSGVAGGSFDTQYF. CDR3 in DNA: TGTGCCAGCAGCGGCGTAGCGGGGGGTAGCTTCGATACGCAGTATTTT.

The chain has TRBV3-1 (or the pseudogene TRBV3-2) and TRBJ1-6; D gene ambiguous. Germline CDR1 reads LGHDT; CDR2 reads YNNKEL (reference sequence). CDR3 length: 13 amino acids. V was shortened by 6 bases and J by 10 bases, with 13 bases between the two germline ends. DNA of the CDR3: TGTGCCAGCAGACTCATTGCGGGGTCACCCCTCCACTTT. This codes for CASRLIAGSPLHF.

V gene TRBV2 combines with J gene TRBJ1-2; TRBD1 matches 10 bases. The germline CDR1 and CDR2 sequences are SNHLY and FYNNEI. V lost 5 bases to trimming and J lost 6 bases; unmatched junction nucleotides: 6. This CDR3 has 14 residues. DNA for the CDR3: TGTGCCAGCAGTTCGACAGGGGGCGCAGATGGCTACACCTTC. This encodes CASSSTGGADGYTF.

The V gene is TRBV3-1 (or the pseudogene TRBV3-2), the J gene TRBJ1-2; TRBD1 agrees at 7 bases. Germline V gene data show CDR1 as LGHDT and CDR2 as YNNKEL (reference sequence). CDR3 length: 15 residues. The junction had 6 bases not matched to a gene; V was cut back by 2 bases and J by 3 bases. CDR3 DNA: TGTGCCAGCAGCCAACCGGGACAGTTATACTATGGCTACACCTTC. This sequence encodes CASSQPGQLYYGYTF.

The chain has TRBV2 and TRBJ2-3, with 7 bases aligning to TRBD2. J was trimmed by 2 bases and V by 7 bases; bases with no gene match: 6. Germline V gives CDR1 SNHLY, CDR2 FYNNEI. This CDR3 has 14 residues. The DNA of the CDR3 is TGTGCCAGCAAGGCCCGGGGGGACACAGATACGCAGTATTTT. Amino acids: CASKARGDTDTQYF.

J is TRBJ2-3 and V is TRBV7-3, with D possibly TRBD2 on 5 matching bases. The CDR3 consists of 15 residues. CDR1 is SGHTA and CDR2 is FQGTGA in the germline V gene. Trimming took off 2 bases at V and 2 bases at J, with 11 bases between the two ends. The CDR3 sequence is CASSLRAATTDTQYF. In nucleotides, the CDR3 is TGTGCCAGCAGCTTACGAGCGGCCACCACAGATACGCAGTATTTT. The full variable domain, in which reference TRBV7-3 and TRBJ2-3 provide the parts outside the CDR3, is GAGVSQTPSNKVTEKGKYVELRCDPISGHTALYWYRQSLGQGPEFLIYFQGTGAADDSGLPNDRFFAVRPEGSVSTLKIQRTERGDSAVYLCASSLRAATTDTQYFGPGTRLTVL.

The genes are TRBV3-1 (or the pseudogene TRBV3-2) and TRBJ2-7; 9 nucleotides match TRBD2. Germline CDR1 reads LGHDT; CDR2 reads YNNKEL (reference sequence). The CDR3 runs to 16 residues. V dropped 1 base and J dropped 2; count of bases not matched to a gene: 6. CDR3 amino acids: CASSQGLAANTYEQYF. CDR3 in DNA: TGTGCCAGCAGCCAAGGACTAGCGGCGAATACCTACGAGCAGTACTTC.

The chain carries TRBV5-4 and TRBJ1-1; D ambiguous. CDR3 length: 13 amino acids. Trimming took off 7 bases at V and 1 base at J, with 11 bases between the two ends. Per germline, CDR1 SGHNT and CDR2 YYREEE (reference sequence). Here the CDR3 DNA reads TGTGCCAGCGTGGGAGCTTGGAACACTGAAGCTTTCTTT. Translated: CASVGAWNTEAFF.

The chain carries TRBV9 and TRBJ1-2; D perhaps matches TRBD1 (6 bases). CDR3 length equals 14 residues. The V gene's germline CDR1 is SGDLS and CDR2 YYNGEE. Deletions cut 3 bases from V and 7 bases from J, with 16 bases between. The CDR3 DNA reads TGTGCCAGCAGCGCGACAGGCGGCTTAGGTGGCTACACCTTC. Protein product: CASSATGGLGGYTF.

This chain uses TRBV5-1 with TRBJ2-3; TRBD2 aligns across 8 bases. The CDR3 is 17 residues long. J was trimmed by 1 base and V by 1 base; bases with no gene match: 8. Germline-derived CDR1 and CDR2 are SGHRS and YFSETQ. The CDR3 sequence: CASSLLGSGGGTDTQYF. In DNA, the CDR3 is TGCGCCAGCAGCTTGTTGGGGAGCGGGGGAGGCACAGATACGCAGTATTTT.

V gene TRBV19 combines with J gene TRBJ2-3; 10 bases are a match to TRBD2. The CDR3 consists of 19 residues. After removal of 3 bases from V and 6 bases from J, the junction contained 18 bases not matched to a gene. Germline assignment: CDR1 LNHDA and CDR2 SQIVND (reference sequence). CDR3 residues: CASSIVGSGGSPFRDTQYF. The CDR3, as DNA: TGTGCCAGTAGTATCGTCGGTAGCGGGGGGTCGCCGTTCAGGGATACGCAGTATTTT.

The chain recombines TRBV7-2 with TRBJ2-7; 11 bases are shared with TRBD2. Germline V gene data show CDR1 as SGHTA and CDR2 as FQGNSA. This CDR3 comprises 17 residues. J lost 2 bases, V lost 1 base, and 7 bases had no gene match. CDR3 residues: CASSLGSGGAAAYEQYF. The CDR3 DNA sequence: TGTGCCAGCAGCTTAGGTAGCGGGGGGGCTGCCGCCTACGAGCAGTACTTC.

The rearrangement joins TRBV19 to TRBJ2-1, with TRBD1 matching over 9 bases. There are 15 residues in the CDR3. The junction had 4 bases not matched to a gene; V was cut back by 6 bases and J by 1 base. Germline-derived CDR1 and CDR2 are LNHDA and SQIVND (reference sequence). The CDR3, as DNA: TGTGCCAGTAGGGGACAGGGTGGGTCCTACAATGAGCAGTTCTTC. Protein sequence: CASRGQGGSYNEQFF. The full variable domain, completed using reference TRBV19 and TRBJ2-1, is DGGITQSPKYLFRKEGQNVTLSCEQNLNHDAMYWYRQDPGQGLRLIYYSQIVNDFQKGDIAEGYSVSREKKESFPLTVTSAQKNPTAFYLCASRGQGGSYNEQFFGPGTRLTVL.

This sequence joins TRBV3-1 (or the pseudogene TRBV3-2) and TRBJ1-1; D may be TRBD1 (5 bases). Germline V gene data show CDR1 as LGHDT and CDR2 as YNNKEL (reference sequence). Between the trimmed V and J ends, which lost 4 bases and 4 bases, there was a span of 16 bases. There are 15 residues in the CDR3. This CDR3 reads CASSLSQGGSTEAFF. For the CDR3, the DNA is TGTGCCAGCAGCCTCTCTCAGGGTGGTTCCACTGAAGCTTTCTTT.

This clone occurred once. CDR3 DNA: TGTGCCAGCAGTAAAGCAGGGTACACTGAAGCTTTCTTT. It translates to CASSKAGYTEAFF. The rearrangement uses TRBV9 and TRBJ1-1; perhaps TRBD1 as D (5 bases). Trimming stripped 5 bases from V and 3 bases from J, with 11 bases between. Germline V gives CDR1 SGDLS, CDR2 YYNGEE. The CDR3 is 13 residues long. Using reference TRBV9 and TRBJ1-1 for the parts outside the CDR3, the full variable domain is DSGVTQTPKHLITATGQRVTLRCSPRSGDLSVYWYQQSLDQGLQFLIQYYNGEERAKGNILERFSAQQFPDLHSELNLSSLELGDSALYFCASSKAGYTEAFFGQGTRLTVV.

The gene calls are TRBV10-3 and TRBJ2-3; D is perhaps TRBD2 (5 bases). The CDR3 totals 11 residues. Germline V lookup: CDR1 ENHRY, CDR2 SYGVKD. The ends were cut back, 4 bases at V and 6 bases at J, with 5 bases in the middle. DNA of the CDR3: TGTGCCATCAGTGGAGGGGATACGCAGTATTTT. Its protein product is CAISGGDTQYF.

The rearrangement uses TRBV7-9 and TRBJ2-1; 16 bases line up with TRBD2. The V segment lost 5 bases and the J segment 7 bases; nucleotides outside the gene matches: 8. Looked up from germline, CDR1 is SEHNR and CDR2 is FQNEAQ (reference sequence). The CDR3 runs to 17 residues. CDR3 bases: TGTGCCAGCAGCGTACCGGGACTAGCGGGGGGGACGAATGAGCAGTTCTTC. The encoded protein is CASSVPGLAGGTNEQFF.

CDR3 sequence (DNA): TGCGCCAGCAGCTTAGATCGGCAGGGGCCCCACTTCTATGGCTACACCTTC. Residues: CASSLDRQGPHFYGYTF. The chain recombines TRBV5-1 with TRBJ1-2; a weak D match, TRBD1 (6 bases). Trimming left V 2 bases short and J 4 bases short, with 21 bases between. Germline V gene data show CDR1 as SGHRS and CDR2 as YFSETQ. The CDR3 is made up of 17 amino acids.